This record concerns one TCR beta chain sequence. Original processing notes: Using reference gene primer amplification, nucleated cell counts were estimated. The method was immunoSEQ multiplex PCR; TCRdb's version includes in-frame clones alone and lacks a portion of them. V and J calls and clone size follow that table, whereas D and trimming were derived from the DNA. The sample holds 650,000 to 800,000 clones; 85% to 90% are singletons and the top ten take about 0.24%. Germline CDR1 DFQATT, CDR2 SNEGSKA (reference sequence). V gave up 4 bases and J gave up 0 bases, with 16 bases separating them. The CDR3 has 15 residues. These data are taken from a study of blood T cell repertoires in COVID-19. Study details: From T cells, B-cell-depleted T cells, or PBMCs came the material, which was cDNA or gDNA.

This receptor was identified in a woman younger than 30 with acute or convalescent COVID-19. Sequenced: peripheral blood. The chain employs TRBV20-1 and TRBJ2-7; maybe TRBD2 (6 bases). The chain's CDR3 is CSAIDGGKNSYEQYF. For the CDR3, the DNA is TGCAGTGCTATTGACGGGGGTAAAAACTCCTACGAGCAGTACTTC.